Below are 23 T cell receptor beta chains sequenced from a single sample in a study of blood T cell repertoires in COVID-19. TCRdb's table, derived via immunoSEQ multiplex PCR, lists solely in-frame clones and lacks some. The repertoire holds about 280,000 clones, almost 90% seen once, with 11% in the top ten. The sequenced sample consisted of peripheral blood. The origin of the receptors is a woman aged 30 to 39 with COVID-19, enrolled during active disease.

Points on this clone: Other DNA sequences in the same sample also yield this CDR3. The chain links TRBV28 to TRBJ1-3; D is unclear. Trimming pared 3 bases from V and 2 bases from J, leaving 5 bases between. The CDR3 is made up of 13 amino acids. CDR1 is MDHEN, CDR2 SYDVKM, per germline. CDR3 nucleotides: TGTGCCAGCAGTTTGTCGGCTGGAAACACCATATATTTT. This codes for CASSLSAGNTIYF.

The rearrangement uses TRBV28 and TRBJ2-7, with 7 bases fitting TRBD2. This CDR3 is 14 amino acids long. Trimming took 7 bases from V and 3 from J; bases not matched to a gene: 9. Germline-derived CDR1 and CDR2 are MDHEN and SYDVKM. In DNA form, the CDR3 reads TGTGCCAGCAAACTAGCGAACCCTATCTACGAGCAGTACTTC. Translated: CASKLANPIYEQYF.

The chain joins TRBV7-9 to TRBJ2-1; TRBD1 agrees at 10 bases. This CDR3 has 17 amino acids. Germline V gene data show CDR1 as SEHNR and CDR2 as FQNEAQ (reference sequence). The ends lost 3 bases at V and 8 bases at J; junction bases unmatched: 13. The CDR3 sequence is CASSFSRTGTGADEQFF. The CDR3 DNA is TGTGCCAGCAGCTTCAGCAGAACCGGGACAGGGGCGGATGAGCAGTTCTTC.

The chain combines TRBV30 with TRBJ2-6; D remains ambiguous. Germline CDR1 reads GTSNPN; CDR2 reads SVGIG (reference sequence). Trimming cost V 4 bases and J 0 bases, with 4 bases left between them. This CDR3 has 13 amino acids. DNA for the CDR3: TGTGCCTGGACCAACTCTGGGGCCAACGTCCTGACTTTC. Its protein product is CAWTNSGANVLTF. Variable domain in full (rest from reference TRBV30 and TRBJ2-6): SQTIHQWPATLVQPVGSPLSLECTVEGTSNPNLYWYRQAAGRGLQLLFYSVGIGQISSEVPQNLSASRPQDRQFILSSKKLLLSDSGFYLCAWTNSGANVLTFGAGSRLTVL.

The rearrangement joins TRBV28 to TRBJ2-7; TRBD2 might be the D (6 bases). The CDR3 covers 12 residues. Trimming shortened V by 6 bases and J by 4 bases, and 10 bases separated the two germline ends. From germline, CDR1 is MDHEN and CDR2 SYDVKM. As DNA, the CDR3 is TGTGCCAGCAGCCCGGAGGGGTACGAGCAGTACTTC. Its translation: CASSPEGYEQYF.

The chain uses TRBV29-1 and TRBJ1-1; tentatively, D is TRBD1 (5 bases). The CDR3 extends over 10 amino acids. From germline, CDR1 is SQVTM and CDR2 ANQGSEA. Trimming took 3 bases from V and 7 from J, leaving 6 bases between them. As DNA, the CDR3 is TGCAGCGTTGACGGGGGTGAAGCTTTCTTT. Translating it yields CSVDGGEAFF.

CDR3 residues: CASSPLTGGNTEAFF. The CDR3 DNA follows: TGCGCCAGCAGCCCACTTACAGGGGGCAACACTGAAGCTTTCTTT. The chain uses TRBV5-1 and TRBJ1-1; 9 nucleotides line up with TRBD1. The CDR3 has 15 amino acids. CDR1 SGHRS and CDR2 YFSETQ come from the germline V gene. V shed 4 bases, J shed 2 bases, and the junction held 6 bases outside the gene matches.

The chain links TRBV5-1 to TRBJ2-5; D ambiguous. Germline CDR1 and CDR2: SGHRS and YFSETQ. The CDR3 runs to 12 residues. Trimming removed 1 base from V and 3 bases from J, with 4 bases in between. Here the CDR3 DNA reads TGCGCCAGCAGCTTGACAAAAGAGACCCAGTACTTC. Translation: CASSLTKETQYF.

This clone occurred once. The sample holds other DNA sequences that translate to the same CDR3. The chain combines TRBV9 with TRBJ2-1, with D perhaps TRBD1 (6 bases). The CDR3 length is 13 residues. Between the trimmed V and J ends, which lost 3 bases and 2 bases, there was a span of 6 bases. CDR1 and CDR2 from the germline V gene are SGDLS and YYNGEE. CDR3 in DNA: TGTGCCAGCAGCGGGGACACCTACAATGAGCAGTTCTTC. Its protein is CASSGDTYNEQFF.

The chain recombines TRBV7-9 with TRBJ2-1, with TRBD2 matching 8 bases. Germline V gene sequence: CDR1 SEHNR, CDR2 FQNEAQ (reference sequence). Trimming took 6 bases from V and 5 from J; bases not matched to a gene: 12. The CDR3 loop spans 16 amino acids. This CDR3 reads CASRQKRERPHNEQFF. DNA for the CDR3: TGTGCCAGCAGGCAAAAGCGGGAGAGGCCTCACAATGAGCAGTTCTTC.

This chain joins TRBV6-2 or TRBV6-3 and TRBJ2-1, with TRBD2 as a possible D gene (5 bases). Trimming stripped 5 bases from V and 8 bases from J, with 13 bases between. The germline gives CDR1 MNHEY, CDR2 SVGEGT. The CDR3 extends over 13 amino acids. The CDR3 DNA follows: TGTGCCAGCAGTGACGATCCTAGCTATGAGCAGTTCTTC. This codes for CASSDDPSYEQFF.

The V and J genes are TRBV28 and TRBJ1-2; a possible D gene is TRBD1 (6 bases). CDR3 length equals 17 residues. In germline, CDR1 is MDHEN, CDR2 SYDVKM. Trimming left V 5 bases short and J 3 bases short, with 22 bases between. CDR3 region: CASSPTLGSEGDYGYTF. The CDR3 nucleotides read TGTGCCAGCAGTCCCACCCTCGGGTCCGAGGGGGACTATGGCTACACCTTC.

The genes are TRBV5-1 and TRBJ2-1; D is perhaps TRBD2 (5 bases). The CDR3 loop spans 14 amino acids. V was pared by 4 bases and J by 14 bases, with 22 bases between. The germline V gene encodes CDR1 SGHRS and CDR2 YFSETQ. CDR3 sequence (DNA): TGCGCCAGCAGCGCCTCCAATGGCCCTAGCCCGGAGTTCTTC. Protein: CASSASNGPSPEFF.

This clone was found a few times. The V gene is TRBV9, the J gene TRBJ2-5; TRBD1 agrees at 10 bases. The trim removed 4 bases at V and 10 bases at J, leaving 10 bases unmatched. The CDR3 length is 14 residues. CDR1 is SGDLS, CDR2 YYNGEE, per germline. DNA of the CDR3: TGTGCCAGCAGCCCGTCGGGACAGGGGATGGGCCAGTACTTC. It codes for CASSPSGQGMGQYF.

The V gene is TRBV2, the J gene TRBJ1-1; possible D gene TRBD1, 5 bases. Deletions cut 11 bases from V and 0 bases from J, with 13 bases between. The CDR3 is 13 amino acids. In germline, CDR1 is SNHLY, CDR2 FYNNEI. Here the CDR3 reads CAGTGEMNTEAFF. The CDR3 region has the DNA TGTGCCGGGACGGGGGAAATGAACACTGAAGCTTTCTTT.

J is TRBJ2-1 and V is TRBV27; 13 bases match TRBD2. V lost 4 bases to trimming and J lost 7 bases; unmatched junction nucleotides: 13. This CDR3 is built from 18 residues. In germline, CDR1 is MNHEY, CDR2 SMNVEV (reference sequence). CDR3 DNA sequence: TGTGCCAGCAGTTCCCTCTCCCGGACTAGCGGGAGAGGGAATGAGCAGTTCTTC. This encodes CASSSLSRTSGRGNEQFF.

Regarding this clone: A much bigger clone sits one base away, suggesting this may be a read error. CDR3 DNA sequence: TGTGTCAGCAGCGTAGACAGGGGGAACACCATATATTTT. Translation: CVSSVDRGNTIYF. The chain links TRBV9 to TRBJ1-3, with 9 bases aligning to TRBD1. The CDR3 spans 13 residues. From germline, CDR1 is SGDLS and CDR2 YYNGEE.

DNA for the CDR3: TGTGCCAGCAGTTTCCAGACAGGGGGGTACGAGCAGTACTTC. Its protein product is CASSFQTGGYEQYF. The gene calls are TRBV27 and TRBJ2-7, with 9 nucleotides matching TRBD1. The CDR3 loop spans 14 amino acids. Germline lookup yields CDR1 MNHEY and CDR2 SMNVEV (reference sequence). J was trimmed by 4 bases and V by 3 bases; bases with no gene match: 4.

The DNA for the CDR3 is TGTGCCAGCAGCCAGGGAGATTCACCCCTCCACTTT. Translating gives CASSQGDSPLHF. This chain links TRBV3-1 (or the pseudogene TRBV3-2) with TRBJ1-6; D ambiguous. V was trimmed by 3 bases and J by 8 bases, leaving 5 bases between them. The CDR3 contains 12 residues. Germline lookup yields CDR1 LGHDT and CDR2 YNNKEL (reference sequence).

CDR3 nucleotides: TGTGCCAGTACTTCCCTCAATCAGCCCCAGCATTTT. Its translation is CASTSLNQPQHF. V and J are TRBV19 and TRBJ1-5; D gene ambiguous. The CDR3 covers 12 residues. Germline V gene data show CDR1 as LNHDA and CDR2 as SQIVND (reference sequence). V shed 7 bases and J shed 3 bases, with 7 bases lying between them.

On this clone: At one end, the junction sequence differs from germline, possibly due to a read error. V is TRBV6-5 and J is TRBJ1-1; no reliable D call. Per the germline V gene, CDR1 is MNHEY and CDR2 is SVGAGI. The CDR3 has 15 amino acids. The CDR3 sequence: CASRYFGRRDTEAFF. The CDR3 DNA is TGTGCCAGCAGATACTTCGGGCGGAGGGACACTGAAGCTTTCTTT.

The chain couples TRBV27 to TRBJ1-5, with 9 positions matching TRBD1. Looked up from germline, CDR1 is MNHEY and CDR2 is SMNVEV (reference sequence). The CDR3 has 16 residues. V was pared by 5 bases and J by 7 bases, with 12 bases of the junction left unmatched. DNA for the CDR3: TGTGCCAGCAGTCCCCGTACAGGGGGCGGGCAGCAGCCCCAGCATTTT. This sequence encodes CASSPRTGGGQQPQHF.

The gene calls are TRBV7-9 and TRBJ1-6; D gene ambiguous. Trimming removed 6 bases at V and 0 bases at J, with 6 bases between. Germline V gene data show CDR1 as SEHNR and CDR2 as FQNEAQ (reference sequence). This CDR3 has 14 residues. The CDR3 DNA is TGTGCCAGCAGTGAGAGCTCCTATAATTCACCCCTCCACTTT. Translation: CASSESSYNSPLHF.